The 20 T cell receptor beta chains below were found in one sample sequenced in a study of regulatory T cells in long-lasting Graves disease. Time point of the sample: newly diagnosed GD, antithyroid drugs for less than 3 months. Making the TCR library involved RNA that had been extracted from PBMCs. CDR3 regions were amplified by Arm-PCR using iRepertoire HTBI primers to build TCR beta libraries. TCRdb reprocessed the multiplex PCR reads with MiXCR, giving one entry per CDR3 protein. Found here are 540,000 or so distinct CDR3 sequences, about 14% of them singletons; the top ten hold roughly a tenth. This same sample was also part of a study on T cells in Graves' hyperthyroidism and ophthalmopathy.

Material: peripheral blood mononuclear cells (PBMCs), obtained at new diagnosis, from a patient treated with antithyroid drugs. The receptors derive from a young man with Graves disease.

At least ten counts were recorded for this clonotype. J is TRBJ2-2 and V is TRBV29-1; TRBD1 might be the D (6 bases). The CDR3 totals 13 residues. Trimming took off 6 bases at V and 4 bases at J, with 12 bases between the two ends. The germline CDR1 and CDR2 sequences are SQVTM and ANQGSEA. In DNA form, the CDR3 reads TGCAGCGTACAGGGCCGGGTCACCGGGGAGCTGTTTTTT. Encoded protein: CSVQGRVTGELFF.

Ten or more counts support this clonotype. The gene calls are TRBV3-1 and TRBJ1-1; the D gene is possibly TRBD1 (6 bases). This CDR3 spans 14 amino acids. Trimming removed 2 bases at V and 2 bases at J, with 9 bases between. Germline CDR1 reads LGHDT; CDR2 reads YNNKEL (reference sequence). The CDR3 coding sequence is TGTGCCAGCAGCCAATTACAGGGTAACACTGAAGCTTTCTTT. Amino acids: CASSQLQGNTEAFF.

This clonotype was seen at least ten times. The rearrangement links TRBV30 to TRBJ2-7, with TRBD1 matching 7 bases. Per germline, CDR1 GTSNPN and CDR2 SVGIG (reference sequence). The V gene end was trimmed by 6 bases and the J gene end by 12 bases; junction bases not matched to a gene: 20. The CDR3 sequence is 14 residues long. CDR3 in DNA: TGTGCCTGCCCGTTGGGGACAGCCGCTACGCTGTGGTACTTC. It translates to CACPLGTAATLWYF.

This clonotype came up many times. V usage is TRBV9 and J usage is TRBJ2-7; D is unresolved. Trimming took off 0 bases at V and 5 bases at J, with 15 bases between the two ends. Germline V lookup: CDR1 SGDLS, CDR2 YYNGEE. The CDR3 is made up of 15 amino acids. In DNA, the CDR3 is TGTGCCAGCAGCGTAGGGGGTAGACCTTGGGACGAGCAGTACTTC. It specifies CASSVGGRPWDEQYF.

This clonotype was seen repeatedly, ten times or more. The chain couples TRBV6-2 or TRBV6-3 to TRBJ2-1, with a tentative D call TRBD1 (6 bases). V was pared by 5 bases and J by 7 bases, with 21 bases between. CDR1 is MNHEY and CDR2 is SVGEGT in the germline V gene. This CDR3 has 16 residues. CDR3 sequence (DNA): TGTGCCAGCAGTGATAGGAGAGGCAGGGGCAGGAATGAGCAGTTCTTC. Amino acids: CASSDRRGRGRNEQFF.

This clonotype was observed at least ten times. The rearrangement joins TRBV24-1 to TRBJ2-1; D possibly corresponds to TRBD1 (6 bases). In germline, CDR1 is KGHDR, CDR2 SFDVKD. CDR3 size: 14 residues. Trimming pared 3 bases from V and 6 bases from J, leaving 11 bases between. The CDR3 DNA is TGTGCCACCAGTGATCCTATACAGGGCAATGAGCAGTTCTTC. Translating it yields CATSDPIQGNEQFF.

The CDR3 sequence: CASSVAGGQTYEQYF. DNA of the CDR3: TGTGCCAGCAGCGTAGCCGGGGGACAGACCTACGAGCAGTACTTC. The chain has TRBV9 and TRBJ2-7, with a possible D match to TRBD1 (7 bases). CDR1 is SGDLS and CDR2 is YYNGEE in the germline V gene. V shed 0 bases and J shed 2 bases, with 12 bases lying between them. CDR3 length: 15 residues. Using reference TRBV9 and TRBJ2-7 for the parts outside the CDR3, the full variable domain is DSGVTQTPKHLITATGQRVTLRCSPRSGDLSVYWYQQSLDQGLQFLIQYYNGEERAKGNILERFSAQQFPDLHSELNLSSLELGDSALYFCASSVAGGQTYEQYFGPGTRLTVT.

This rearrangement joins TRBV29-1 to TRBJ1-1, with a tentative D call TRBD1 (5 bases). CDR3 length equals 13 residues. Trimming took off 7 bases at V and 7 bases at J, with 19 bases between the two ends. The V gene's germline CDR1 is SQVTM and CDR2 ANQGSEA. CDR3 loop: CSGKRAAGGEAFF. The CDR3 coding sequence is TGCAGCGGAAAAAGGGCCGCGGGGGGTGAAGCTTTCTTT.

The chain uses TRBV5-1 and TRBJ1-1, with D unclear. V was pared by 5 bases and J by 1 base, with 12 bases between. CDR3 length: 14 residues. Per germline, CDR1 SGHRS and CDR2 YFSETQ. CDR3 loop: CASRSSTGNTEAFF. The CDR3 DNA follows: TGCGCCAGCAGATCCTCAACGGGGAACACTGAAGCTTTCTTT. The whole variable domain, remainder taken from reference TRBV5-1 and TRBJ1-1, is KAGVTQTPRYLIKTRGQQVTLSCSPISGHRSVSWYQQTPGQGLQFLFEYFSETQRNKGNFPGRFSGRQFSNSRSEMNVSTLELGDSALYLCASRSSTGNTEAFFGQGTRLTVV.

This clonotype was seen repeatedly, ten times or more. The chain employs TRBV7-2 and TRBJ2-3, with 7 bases fitting TRBD2. The CDR3 has 16 amino acids. Unmatched junction bases numbered 9, after V lost 5 bases and J lost 1 base. Germline loops: CDR1 SGHTA, CDR2 FQGNSA. The CDR3 spells CASSTDSGLRTDTQYF. The CDR3 nucleotides read TGTGCCAGCAGCACCGATTCGGGACTACGCACAGATACGCAGTATTTT. Supplemented by reference TRBV7-2 and TRBJ2-3, the full variable domain reads GAGVSQSPSNKVTEKGKDVELRCDPISGHTALYWYRQSLGQGLEFLIYFQGNSAPDKSGLPSDRFSAERTGGSVSTLTIQRTQQEDSAVYLCASSTDSGLRTDTQYFGPGTRLTVL.

In its sample, this clonotype was seen many times. V gene TRBV3-1 combines with J gene TRBJ2-1; TRBD2 matches at 8 bases. The J segment lost 6 bases and the V segment lost 3 bases, leaving 7 bases of the junction unmatched. The CDR3 covers 15 residues. Looked up from germline, CDR1 is LGHDT and CDR2 is YNNKEL (reference sequence). CDR3 bases: TGTGCCAGCAGCCATGGTCTAGCGGGTAGCAATGAGCAGTTCTTC. It specifies CASSHGLAGSNEQFF.

The rearrangement joins TRBV5-1 to TRBJ2-7; TRBD2 is a possible D gene (7 bases). CDR1 and CDR2 from the germline V gene are SGHRS and YFSETQ. The CDR3 totals 14 residues. The V end was cut by 4 bases, the J end by 5 bases, with 16 bases between. DNA of the CDR3: TGCGCCAGCAGCCCCCCGGGGGGCGGTAACGAGCAGTACTTC. The encoded protein is CASSPPGGGNEQYF.

The chain recombines TRBV30 with TRBJ1-2; D is unclear. The CDR3 is 16 residues long. Germline V gene sequence: CDR1 GTSNPN, CDR2 SVGIG (reference sequence). Trimming cost V 0 bases and J 4 bases, with 18 bases left between them. CDR3 DNA: TGTGCCTGGAGTGTTTCAGCCTACCTCGGGTTCTATGGCTACACCTTC. Protein sequence: CAWSVSAYLGFYGYTF.

J is TRBJ2-1 and V is TRBV15, with D unresolved. The germline CDR1 and CDR2 sequences are LNHNV and YYDKDF (reference sequence). With 0 bases removed from V and 6 bases from J, the gap between germline ends came to 6 bases. This CDR3 contains 13 residues. For the CDR3, the DNA is TGTGCCACCAGCAGAGAGCAGGCCAATGAGCAGTTCTTC. Its protein is CATSREQANEQFF.

This clonotype was recorded at least ten times. This chain joins TRBV6-1 and TRBJ1-6, with unresolved D. The CDR3 covers 13 residues. The V gene lost 10 bases and the J gene lost 7 bases, with 14 bases spanning the gap. Germline lookup yields CDR1 MNHNS and CDR2 SASEGT. CDR3 nucleotides: TGTGCCACCCTAGTGGGAGGAAATTCACCCCTCCACTTT. Translation: CATLVGGNSPLHF.

This clonotype occurred many times. The chain employs TRBV7-9 and TRBJ2-5, with 8 bases matching TRBD1. The CDR3 spans 14 residues. Germline V gene lookup returns CDR1 SEHNR and CDR2 FQNEAQ (reference sequence). J gave up 7 bases and V 7 bases, and 11 bases lay outside the gene matches. The CDR3: CASTLLDREPTQYF. The CDR3 DNA follows: TGTGCCAGCACCCTCCTGGACAGGGAACCGACCCAGTACTTC.

This clonotype was detected ten times or more. The V and J genes are TRBV27 and TRBJ1-6, with 8 bases matching TRBD1. Germline values: CDR1 MNHEY, CDR2 SMNVEV (reference sequence). V was pared by 7 bases and J by 9 bases, with 14 bases of the junction left unmatched. The CDR3 has 16 amino acids. The CDR3 nucleotides read TGTGCCAGCAAAAAGGGTTCGAGACAGGGGTCTTCACCCCTCCACTTT. It encodes CASKKGSRQGSSPLHF.

This clonotype came up many times. The genes are TRBV2 and TRBJ2-2; TRBD2 matches at 7 bases. This CDR3 is built from 15 residues. CDR1 and CDR2 from the germline V gene are SNHLY and FYNNEI. Trimming cost V 6 bases and J 6 bases; bases outside gene matches: 10. This CDR3 reads CASRTGAGVSGELFF. DNA of the CDR3: TGTGCCAGCAGAACCGGGGCGGGAGTATCCGGGGAGCTGTTTTTT.

This clonotype was found a few times. J is TRBJ2-3 and V is TRBV24-1; D possibly matches TRBD1 or TRBD2 (6 bases each). Trimming took 1 base from V and 2 from J, leaving 15 bases between them. Germline CDR1 reads KGHDR; CDR2 reads SFDVKD. This CDR3 has 17 amino acids. CDR3 protein: CATSDFPGADFTDTQYF. CDR3 DNA sequence: TGTGCCACCAGTGATTTTCCGGGGGCCGACTTCACAGATACGCAGTATTTT.

There are many counts of this clonotype. This chain uses TRBV7-9 with TRBJ2-5; D not certain. The CDR3 has 14 amino acids. V was trimmed by 3 bases and J by 1 base, leaving 9 bases between them. In germline, CDR1 is SEHNR, CDR2 FQNEAQ (reference sequence). The CDR3 sequence: CASSLVSLQETQYF. The CDR3 DNA reads as TGTGCCAGCAGCTTGGTCTCGCTCCAAGAGACCCAGTACTTC. Full variable domain (rest looked up from reference TRBV7-9 and TRBJ2-5): DTGVSQNPRHKITKRGQNVTFRCDPISEHNRLYWYRQTLGQGPEFLTYFQNEAQLEKSRLLSDRFSAERPKGSFSTLEIQRTEQGDSAMYLCASSLVSLQETQYFGPGTRLLVL.